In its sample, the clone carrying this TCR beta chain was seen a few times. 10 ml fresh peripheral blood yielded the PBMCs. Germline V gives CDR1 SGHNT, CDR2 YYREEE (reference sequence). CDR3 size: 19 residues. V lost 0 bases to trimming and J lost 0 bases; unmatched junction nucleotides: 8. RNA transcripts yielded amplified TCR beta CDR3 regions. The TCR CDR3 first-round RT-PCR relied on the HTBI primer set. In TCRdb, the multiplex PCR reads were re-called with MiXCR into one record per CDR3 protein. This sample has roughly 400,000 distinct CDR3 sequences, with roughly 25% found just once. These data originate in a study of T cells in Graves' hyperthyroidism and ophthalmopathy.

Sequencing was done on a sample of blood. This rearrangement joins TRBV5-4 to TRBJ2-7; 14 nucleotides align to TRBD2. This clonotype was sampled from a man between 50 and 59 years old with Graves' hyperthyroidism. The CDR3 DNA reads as TGTGCCAGCAGCTTGGTTCGCGGACTAGCGGGAGGCCGCTCCTACGAGCAGTACTTC. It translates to CASSLVRGLAGGRSYEQYF.